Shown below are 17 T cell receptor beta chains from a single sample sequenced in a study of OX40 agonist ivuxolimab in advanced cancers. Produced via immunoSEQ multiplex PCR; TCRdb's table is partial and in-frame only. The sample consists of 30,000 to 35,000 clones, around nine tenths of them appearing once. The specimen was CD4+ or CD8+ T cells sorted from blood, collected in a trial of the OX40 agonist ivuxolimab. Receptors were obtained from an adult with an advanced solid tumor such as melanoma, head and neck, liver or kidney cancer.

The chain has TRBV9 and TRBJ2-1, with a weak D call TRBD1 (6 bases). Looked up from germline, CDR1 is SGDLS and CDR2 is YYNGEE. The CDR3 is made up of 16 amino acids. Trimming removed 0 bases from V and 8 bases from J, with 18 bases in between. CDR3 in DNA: TGTGCCAGCAGCGTAGTAGGTAGAGGGGGTTGGGATGAGCAGTTCTTC. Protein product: CASSVVGRGGWDEQFF.

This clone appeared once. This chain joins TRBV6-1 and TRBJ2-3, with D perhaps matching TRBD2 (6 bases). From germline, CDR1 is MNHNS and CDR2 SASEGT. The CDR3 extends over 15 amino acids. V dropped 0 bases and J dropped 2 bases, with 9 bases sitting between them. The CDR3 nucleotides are TGTGCCAGCAGTGAAGCGCGGGACTTCACAGATACGCAGTATTTT. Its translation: CASSEARDFTDTQYF.

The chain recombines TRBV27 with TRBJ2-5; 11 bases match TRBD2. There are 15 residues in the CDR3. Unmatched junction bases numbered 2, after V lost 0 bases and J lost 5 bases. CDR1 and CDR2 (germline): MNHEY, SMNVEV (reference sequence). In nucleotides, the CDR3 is TGTGCCAGCAGTTTATCTAGCGGGAGGGCGGAGACCCAGTACTTC. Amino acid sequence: CASSLSSGRAETQYF.

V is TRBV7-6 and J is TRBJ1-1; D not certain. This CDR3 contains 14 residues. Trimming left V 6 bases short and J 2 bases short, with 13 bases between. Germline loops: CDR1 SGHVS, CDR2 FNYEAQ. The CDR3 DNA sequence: TGTGCCAGCAGACGAACAGAGCCCAACACTGAAGCTTTCTTT. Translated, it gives CASRRTEPNTEAFF.

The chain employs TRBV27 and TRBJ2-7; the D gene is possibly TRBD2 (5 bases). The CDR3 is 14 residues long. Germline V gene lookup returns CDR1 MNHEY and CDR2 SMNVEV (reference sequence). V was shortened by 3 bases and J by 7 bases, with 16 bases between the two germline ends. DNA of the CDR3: TGTGCCAGCAGTTTGGACGGACCTGAGGGAGAGCAGTACTTC. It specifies CASSLDGPEGEQYF.

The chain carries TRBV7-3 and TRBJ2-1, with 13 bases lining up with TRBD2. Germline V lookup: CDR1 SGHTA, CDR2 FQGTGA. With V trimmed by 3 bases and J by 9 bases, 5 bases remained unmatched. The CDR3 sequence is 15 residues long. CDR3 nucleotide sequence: TGTGCCAGCAGCTTCGGACTAGCGGGAGATACTGAGCAGTTCTTC. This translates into CASSFGLAGDTEQFF.

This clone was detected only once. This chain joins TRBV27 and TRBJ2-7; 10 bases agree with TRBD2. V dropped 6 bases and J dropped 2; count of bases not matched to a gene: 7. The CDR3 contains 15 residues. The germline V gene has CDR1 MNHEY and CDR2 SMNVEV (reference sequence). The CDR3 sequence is CASRRGTSVTYEQYF. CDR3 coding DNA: TGTGCCAGCAGAAGGGGGACTAGCGTCACCTACGAGCAGTACTTC.

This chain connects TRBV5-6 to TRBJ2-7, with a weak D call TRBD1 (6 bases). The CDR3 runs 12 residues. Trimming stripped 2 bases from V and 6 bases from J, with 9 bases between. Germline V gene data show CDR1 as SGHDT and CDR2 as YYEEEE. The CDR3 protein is CASSLGGTEQYF. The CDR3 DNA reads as TGTGCCAGCAGCTTAGGGGGAACCGAGCAGTACTTC.

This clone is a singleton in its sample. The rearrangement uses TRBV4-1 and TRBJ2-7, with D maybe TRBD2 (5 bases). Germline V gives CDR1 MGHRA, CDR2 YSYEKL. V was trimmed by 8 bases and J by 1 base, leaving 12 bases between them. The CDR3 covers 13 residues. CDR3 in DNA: TGCGCCAGCGCTGAAGGGAGTTCCTACGAGCAGTACTTC. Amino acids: CASAEGSSYEQYF.

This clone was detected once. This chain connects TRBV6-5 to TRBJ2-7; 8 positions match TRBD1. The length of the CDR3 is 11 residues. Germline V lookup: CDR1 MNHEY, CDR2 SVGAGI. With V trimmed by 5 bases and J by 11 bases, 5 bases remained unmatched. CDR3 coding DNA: TGTGCCAGCAGTAACCCACAGGGGGAGTACTTC. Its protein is CASSNPQGEYF.

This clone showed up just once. As DNA, the CDR3 is TGTGCCAGCAGCCCGCCCGAACCGCGGACCACCAGCGGGAGAGGCGACGAGCAGTACTTC. Translated, it gives CASSPPEPRTTSGRGDEQYF. V and J are TRBV21-1 and TRBJ2-7; the listed D gene, TRBD2, was not tested against the DNA. TRBV21-1 is a recognized pseudogene. The CDR3 spans 20 residues.

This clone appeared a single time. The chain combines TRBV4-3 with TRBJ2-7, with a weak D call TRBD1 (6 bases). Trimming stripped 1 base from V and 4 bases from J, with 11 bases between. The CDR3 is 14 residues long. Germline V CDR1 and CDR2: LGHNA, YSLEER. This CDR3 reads CASSQGSGAYEQYF. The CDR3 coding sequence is TGCGCCAGCAGCCAAGGTTCAGGGGCTTACGAGCAGTACTTC.

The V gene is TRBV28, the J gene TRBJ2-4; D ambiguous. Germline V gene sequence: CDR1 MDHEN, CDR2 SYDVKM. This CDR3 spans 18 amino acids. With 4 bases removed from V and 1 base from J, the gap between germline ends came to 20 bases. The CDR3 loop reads CASSSPPPQGIAKNIQYF. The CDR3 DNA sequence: TGTGCCAGCAGTTCGCCGCCGCCCCAAGGGATCGCCAAAAACATTCAGTACTTC.

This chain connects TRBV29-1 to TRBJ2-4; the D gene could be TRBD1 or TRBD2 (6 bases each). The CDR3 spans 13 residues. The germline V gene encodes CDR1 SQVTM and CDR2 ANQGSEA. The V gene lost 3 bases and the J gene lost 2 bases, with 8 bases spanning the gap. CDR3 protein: CSVDGGPKNIQYF. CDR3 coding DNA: TGCAGCGTTGACGGGGGCCCCAAAAACATTCAGTACTTC.

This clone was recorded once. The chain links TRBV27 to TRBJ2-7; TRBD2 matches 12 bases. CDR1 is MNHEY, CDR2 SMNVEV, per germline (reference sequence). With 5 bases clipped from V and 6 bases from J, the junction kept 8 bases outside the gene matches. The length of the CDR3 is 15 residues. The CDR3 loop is CASSPLAGGPGEQYF. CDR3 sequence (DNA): TGTGCCAGCAGTCCTCTAGCGGGAGGGCCGGGCGAGCAGTACTTC.

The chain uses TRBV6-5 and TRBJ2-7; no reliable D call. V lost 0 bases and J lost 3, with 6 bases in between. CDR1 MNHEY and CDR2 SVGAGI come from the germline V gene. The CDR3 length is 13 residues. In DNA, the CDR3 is TGTGCCAGCAGTTACTCGTCCAACTACGAGCAGTACTTC. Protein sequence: CASSYSSNYEQYF.

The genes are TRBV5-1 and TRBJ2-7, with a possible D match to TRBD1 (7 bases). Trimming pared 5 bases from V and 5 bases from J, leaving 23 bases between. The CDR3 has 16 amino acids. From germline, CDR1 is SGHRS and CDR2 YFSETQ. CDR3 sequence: CASSFYSAGQKNEQYF. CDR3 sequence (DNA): TGCGCCAGCAGTTTCTATTCGGCGGGACAGAAGAACGAGCAGTACTTC.